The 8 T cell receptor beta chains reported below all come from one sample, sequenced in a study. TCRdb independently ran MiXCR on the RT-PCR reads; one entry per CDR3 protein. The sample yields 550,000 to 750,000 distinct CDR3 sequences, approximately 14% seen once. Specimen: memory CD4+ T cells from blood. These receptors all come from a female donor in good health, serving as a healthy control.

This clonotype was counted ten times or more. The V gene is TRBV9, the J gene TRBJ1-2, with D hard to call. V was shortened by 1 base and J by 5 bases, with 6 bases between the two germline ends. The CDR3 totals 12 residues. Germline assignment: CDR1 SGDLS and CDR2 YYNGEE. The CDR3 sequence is CASSVRSYGYTF. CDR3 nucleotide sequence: TGTGCCAGCAGCGTACGGAGTTATGGCTACACCTTC.

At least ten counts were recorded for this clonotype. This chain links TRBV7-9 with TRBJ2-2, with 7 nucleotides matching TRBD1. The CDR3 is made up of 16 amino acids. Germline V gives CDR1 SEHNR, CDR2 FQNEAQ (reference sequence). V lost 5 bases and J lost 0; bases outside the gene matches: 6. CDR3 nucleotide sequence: TGTGCCAGCAGCCCCCGACAGGGAGCGAACACCGGGGAGCTGTTTTTT. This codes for CASSPRQGANTGELFF.

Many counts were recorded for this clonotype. As DNA, the CDR3 is TGTGCCAGCTCCCTCATCGGGGCAGGGGCTGAAGCTTTCTTT. The encoded protein is CASSLIGAGAEAFF. The chain recombines TRBV6-5 with TRBJ1-1, with TRBD1 as a possible D gene (6 bases). The CDR3 has 14 amino acids. Germline-derived CDR1 and CDR2 are MNHEY and SVGAGI. V shed 8 bases and J shed 6 bases, with 19 bases lying between them.

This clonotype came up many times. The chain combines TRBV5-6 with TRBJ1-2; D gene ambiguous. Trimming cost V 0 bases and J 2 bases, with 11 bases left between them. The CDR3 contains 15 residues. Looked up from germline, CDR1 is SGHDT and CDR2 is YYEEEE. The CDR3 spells CASSLGGFLNYGYTF. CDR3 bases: TGTGCCAGCAGCTTGGGGGGATTCCTCAACTATGGCTACACCTTC.

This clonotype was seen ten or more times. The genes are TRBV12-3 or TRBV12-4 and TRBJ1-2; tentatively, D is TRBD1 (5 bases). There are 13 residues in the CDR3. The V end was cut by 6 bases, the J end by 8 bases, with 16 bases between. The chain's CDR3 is CASSSDSPWGYTF. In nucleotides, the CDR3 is TGTGCCAGCAGCTCCGACAGTCCTTGGGGCTACACCTTC.

The CDR3 loop is CASSLLRAAWQQYF. DNA for the CDR3: TGTGCCAGCAGCCTCCTAAGGGCTGCGTGGCAGCAGTACTTC. V and J are TRBV11-2 and TRBJ2-7; D gene unclear. Trimming stripped 5 bases from V and 8 bases from J, with 19 bases between. Germline V gene lookup returns CDR1 SGHAT and CDR2 FQNNGV. CDR3 length equals 14 residues.

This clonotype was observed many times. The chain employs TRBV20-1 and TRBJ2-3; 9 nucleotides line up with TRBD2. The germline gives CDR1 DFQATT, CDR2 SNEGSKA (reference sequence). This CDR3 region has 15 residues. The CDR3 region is CTSSGRTTSTDTQYF. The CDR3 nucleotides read TGCACCTCCAGCGGGAGGACCACTAGCACAGATACGCAGTATTTT.

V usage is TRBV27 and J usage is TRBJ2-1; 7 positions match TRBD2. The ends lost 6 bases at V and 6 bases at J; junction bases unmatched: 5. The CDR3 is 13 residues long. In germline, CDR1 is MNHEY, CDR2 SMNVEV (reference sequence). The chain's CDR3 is CASREGGRNEQFF. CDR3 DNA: TGTGCCAGCAGGGAGGGAGGGCGCAATGAGCAGTTCTTC.